This T cell receptor beta chain was observed in a study of T cell responses to AZD1222 COVID-19 vaccine. Study as a whole: Second doses at about 4 or about 12 weeks were pooled. Study-level results: The peak T cell response came first, and repertoires were sampled only after it. Baseline testing showed seropositivity in only a handful of AZD1222 recipients. Vaccination with two AZD1222 doses was followed by a rise in Spike-specific TCR breadth and depth.

Profiling relied on immunoSEQ multiplex PCR, and the TCRdb table lists in-frame clones only, not all of them. This table holds under 140,000 clones, 88% found once. With regard to this clone: Antigen unknown.

The sequenced sample was peripheral blood, obtained on day 0 of AZD1222 vaccination. This clonotype was obtained from an adult in good health.

The CDR3 protein is CASSQDRLAGLQETQYF. The CDR3 bases are TGTGCCAGCAGCCAAGATCGACTAGCGGGCCTCCAAGAGACCCAGTACTTC. This chain links TRBV3-1 (or the pseudogene TRBV3-2) with TRBJ2-5, with 10 nucleotides matching TRBD2. CDR1 and CDR2 (germline): LGHDT, YNNKEL (reference sequence). Losses at the gene ends were 0 bases for V and 1 base for J; bases not matched to a gene: 5. CDR3 length: 17 amino acids.